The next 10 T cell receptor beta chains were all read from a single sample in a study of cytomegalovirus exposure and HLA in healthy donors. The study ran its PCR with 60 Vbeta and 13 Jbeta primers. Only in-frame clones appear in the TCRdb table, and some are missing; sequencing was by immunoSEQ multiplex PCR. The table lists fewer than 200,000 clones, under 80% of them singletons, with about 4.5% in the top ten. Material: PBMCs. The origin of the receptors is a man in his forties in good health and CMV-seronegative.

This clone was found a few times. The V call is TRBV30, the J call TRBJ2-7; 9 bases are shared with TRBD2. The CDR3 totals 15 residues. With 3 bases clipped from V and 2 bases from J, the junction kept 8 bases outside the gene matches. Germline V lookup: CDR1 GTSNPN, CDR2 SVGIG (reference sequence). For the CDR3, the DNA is TGTGCCTGGAGGCTGTCTAGCGGGGAAACCTACGAGCAGTACTTC. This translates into CAWRLSSGETYEQYF.

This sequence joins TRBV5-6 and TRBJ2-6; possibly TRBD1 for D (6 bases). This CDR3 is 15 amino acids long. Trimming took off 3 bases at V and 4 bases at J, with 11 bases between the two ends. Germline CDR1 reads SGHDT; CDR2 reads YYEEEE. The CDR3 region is CASSSTGFGANVLTF. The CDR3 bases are TGTGCCAGCAGCTCCACAGGGTTCGGGGCCAACGTCCTGACTTTC.

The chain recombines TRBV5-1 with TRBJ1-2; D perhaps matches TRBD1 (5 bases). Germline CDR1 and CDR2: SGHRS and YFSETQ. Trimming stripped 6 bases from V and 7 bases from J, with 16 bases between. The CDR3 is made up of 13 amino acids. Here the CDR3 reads CASNGLGGTGYTF. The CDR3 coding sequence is TGCGCCAGCAACGGGCTCGGGGGTACTGGCTACACCTTC.

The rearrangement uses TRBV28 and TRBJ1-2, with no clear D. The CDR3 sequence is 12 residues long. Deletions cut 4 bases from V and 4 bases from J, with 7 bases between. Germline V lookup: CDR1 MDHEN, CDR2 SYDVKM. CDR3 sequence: CASSSTTYGYTF. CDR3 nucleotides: TGTGCCAGCAGTTCGACAACCTATGGCTACACCTTC.

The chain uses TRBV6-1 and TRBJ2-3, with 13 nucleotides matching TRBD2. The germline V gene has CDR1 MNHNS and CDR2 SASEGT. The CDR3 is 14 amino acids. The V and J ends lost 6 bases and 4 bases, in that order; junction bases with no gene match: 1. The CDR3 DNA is TGTGCCAGCAGACTAGCGGGGGGGCCAGATACGCAGTATTTT. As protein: CASRLAGGPDTQYF.

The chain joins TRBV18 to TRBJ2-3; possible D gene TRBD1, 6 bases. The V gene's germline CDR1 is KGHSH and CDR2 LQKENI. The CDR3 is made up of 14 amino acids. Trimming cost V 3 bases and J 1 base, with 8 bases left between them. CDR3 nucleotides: TGTGCCAGCTCACCCGGGACACGCACAGATACGCAGTATTTT. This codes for CASSPGTRTDTQYF.

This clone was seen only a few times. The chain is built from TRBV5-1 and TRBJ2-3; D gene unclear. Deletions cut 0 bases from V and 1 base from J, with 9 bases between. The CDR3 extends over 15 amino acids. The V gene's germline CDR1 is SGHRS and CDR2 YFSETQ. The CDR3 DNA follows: TGCGCCAGCAGCTTGGAATCTACCCGCACAGATACGCAGTATTTT. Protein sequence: CASSLESTRTDTQYF.

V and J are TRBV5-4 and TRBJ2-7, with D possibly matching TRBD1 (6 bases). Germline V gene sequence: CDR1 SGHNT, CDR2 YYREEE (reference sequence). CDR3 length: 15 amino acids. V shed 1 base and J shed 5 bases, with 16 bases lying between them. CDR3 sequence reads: CASSLFQGSSHEQYF. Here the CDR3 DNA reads TGTGCCAGCAGCTTGTTCCAGGGGAGTAGTCACGAGCAGTACTTC.

CDR3 sequence reads: CASSFRFSGATDTQYF. In DNA, the CDR3 is TGTGCCAGCAGCTTTCGGTTTAGCGGGGCCACAGATACGCAGTATTTT. The rearrangement uses TRBV7-3 and TRBJ2-3; 8 positions agree with TRBD2. J was trimmed by 2 bases and V by 3 bases; bases with no gene match: 7. Germline V gene data show CDR1 as SGHTA and CDR2 as FQGTGA. The CDR3 spans 16 residues.

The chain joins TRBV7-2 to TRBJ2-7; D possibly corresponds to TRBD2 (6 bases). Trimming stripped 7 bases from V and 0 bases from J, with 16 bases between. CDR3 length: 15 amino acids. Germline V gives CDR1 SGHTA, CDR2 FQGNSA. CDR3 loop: CASTPSGVGSYEQYF. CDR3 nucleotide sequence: TGTGCCAGCACCCCCTCGGGAGTAGGCTCCTACGAGCAGTACTTC.